This T cell receptor beta chain came from a study of cytomegalovirus exposure and HLA in healthy donors. The PCR was carried out with 60 Vbeta primers and 13 Jbeta primers. Here immunoSEQ multiplex PCR was the method, and the copy in TCRdb shows in-frame clones only, minus some. The sample records over 90,000 clones, 65% to 85% being singletons. CDR3 size: 19 residues. In germline, CDR1 is SGHRS, CDR2 YFSETQ. V was pared by 1 base and J by 7 bases, with 18 bases of the junction left unmatched. V and J are TRBV5-1 and TRBJ2-1; TRBD2 matches 9 bases. The sequencing input was PBMCs. The receptor was isolated from a man aged 45-60 years in good health and CMV-seropositive. The CDR3 region is CASSLRGSMAGGPWNEQFF. CDR3 DNA sequence: TGCGCCAGCAGCTTGCGGGGCTCCATGGCGGGAGGGCCTTGGAATGAGCAGTTCTTC.